The present entry profiles one T cell receptor beta chain with its context. Germline V gives CDR1 MNHEY, CDR2 SMNVEV (reference sequence). V lost 3 bases and J 3 bases, leaving 12 bases between the germline ends. The CDR3 loop spans 15 amino acids. The sample is drawn from a study of T cell changes during pregnancy in multiple sclerosis. Assay used: immunoSEQ multiplex PCR; TCRdb lists only in-frame clones, some missing. The sample shows some 47,000 clones, more than 75% of them seen only once. The receptor was derived from a female donor in good health, enrolled as a control in a pregnancy study. The sample here was CD8+ T cells from peripheral blood mononuclear cells, taken after pregnancy. The chain uses TRBV27 and TRBJ2-1, with a possible D match to TRBD2 (7 bases). The CDR3, as DNA: TGTGCCAGCAGTTTTGGGGGGGCTAGCTACAATGAGCAGTTCTTC. It encodes CASSFGGASYNEQFF.